This TCR beta chain was profiled in a study of beta chain features in type 1 diabetes. Study-wide background: Taken together, all samples contributed 95 million to 110 million examined sorted cells. Study conclusions and caveats: Shorter templates might be favored by PCR, equally in patients and controls. Moderate but significant shortening of TCRB CDR3s was recorded in all four CD4+ subsets from Type 1 diabetes patients.

Expressed TCRB transcripts were sequenced, since all the RNA that had been isolated was reverse transcribed. The repertoire was sequenced with immunoSEQ multiplex PCR; TCRdb's copy has only in-frame clones and lacks some. The sample contains more than 250,000 clones, less than 30% of which appear only once. This clone occurred a few times. Its antigen is unidentified. Germline V CDR1 and CDR2: MRHNA, SNTAGT. This CDR3 has 13 amino acids. Trimming took 8 bases from V and 4 from J, leaving 14 bases between them. The V gene is TRBV6-4, the J gene TRBJ1-2, with unresolved D. The sequence was obtained from a woman aged 30 to 39 with type 1 diabetes. Sequenced sample: naive CD4+ T cells from blood. The CDR3 is CASSPEEGYGYTF. CDR3 bases: TGTGCCAGCTCCCCAGAGGAGGGCTATGGCTACACCTTC.